This TCR beta chain originates from a study of blood T cells in healthy people across ages. Study information: The template switching approach captured approximately one barcoded beta molecule for every two T cells.

The sample holds one count of this clonotype. Its antigen remains unidentified. Primers used in a second PCR of about 6 to 12 cycles were a sample-barcoded 5' primer and a J-beta primer mix. One entry per CDR3 protein, called by TCRdb with MiXCR from the 5' RACE reads. The sample consists of about a million distinct CDR3 sequences, roughly half of them appearing once. The CDR3 runs 16 residues. Germline V gene lookup returns CDR1 MDHEN and CDR2 SYDVKM. Trimming cost V 6 bases and J 6 bases; bases outside gene matches: 13. Points from the study as a whole: Samples with more naive T cells showed higher observed beta diversity.

The TCR comes from a woman aged 60 to 75 in good health. Sequencing used blood. The chain carries TRBV28 and TRBJ1-1, with 10 bases identical to TRBD1. The CDR3: CASRRQGATVRAEAFF. The CDR3 region has the DNA TGTGCCAGCAGACGACAGGGGGCCACTGTTCGGGCTGAAGCTTTCTTT.